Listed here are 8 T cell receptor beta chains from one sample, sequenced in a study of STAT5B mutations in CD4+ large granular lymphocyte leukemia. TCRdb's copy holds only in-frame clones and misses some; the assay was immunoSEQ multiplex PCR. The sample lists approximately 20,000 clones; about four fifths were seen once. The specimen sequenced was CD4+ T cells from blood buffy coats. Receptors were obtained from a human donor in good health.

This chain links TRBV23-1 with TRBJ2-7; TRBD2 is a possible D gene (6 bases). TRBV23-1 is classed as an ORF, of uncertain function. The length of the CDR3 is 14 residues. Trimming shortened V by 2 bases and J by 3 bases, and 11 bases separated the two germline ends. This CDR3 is CASSQLGLYYEQYF. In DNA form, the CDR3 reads TGCGCCAGCAGTCAACTGGGACTTTACTACGAGCAGTACTTC.

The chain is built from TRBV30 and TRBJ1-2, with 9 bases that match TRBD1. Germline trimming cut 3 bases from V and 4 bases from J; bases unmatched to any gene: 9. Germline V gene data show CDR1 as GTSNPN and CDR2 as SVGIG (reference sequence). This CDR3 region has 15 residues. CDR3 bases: TGTGCCTGGAGCCCCACGGGACAGGGAACCTATGGCTACACCTTC. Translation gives CAWSPTGQGTYGYTF.

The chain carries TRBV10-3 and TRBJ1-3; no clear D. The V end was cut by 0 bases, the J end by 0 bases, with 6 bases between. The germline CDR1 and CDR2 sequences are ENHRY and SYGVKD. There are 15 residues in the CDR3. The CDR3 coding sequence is TGTGCCATCAGTGAGTCGGGCAGCTCTGGAAACACCATATATTTT. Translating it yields CAISESGSSGNTIYF.

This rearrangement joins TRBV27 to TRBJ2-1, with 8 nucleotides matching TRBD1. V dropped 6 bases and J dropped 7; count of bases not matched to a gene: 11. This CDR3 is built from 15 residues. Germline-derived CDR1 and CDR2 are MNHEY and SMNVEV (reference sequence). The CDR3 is CASSPQGAGRNEQFF. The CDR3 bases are TGTGCCAGCAGCCCTCAGGGGGCCGGTAGGAATGAGCAGTTCTTC.

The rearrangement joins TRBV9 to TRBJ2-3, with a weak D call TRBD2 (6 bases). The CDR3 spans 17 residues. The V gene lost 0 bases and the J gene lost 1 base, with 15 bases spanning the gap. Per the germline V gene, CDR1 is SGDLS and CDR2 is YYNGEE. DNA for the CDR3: TGTGCCAGCAGCGTAGACGGGGGTTTGCGGGGCACAGATACGCAGTATTTT. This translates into CASSVDGGLRGTDTQYF.

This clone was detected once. This CDR3 is CASSLLAGLNYGYTF. In DNA, the CDR3 is TGTGCCAGCAGCTTATTGGCAGGGCTGAACTATGGCTACACCTTC. V gene TRBV7-8 combines with J gene TRBJ1-2, with D perhaps matching TRBD1 (5 bases). Per the germline V gene, CDR1 is SGHVS and CDR2 is FQNEAQ. Trimming stripped 2 bases from V and 2 bases from J, with 12 bases between. The CDR3 covers 15 residues.

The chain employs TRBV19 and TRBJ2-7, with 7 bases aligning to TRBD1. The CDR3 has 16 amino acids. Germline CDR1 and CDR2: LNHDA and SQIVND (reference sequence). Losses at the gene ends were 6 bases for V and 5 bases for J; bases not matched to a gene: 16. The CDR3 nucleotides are TGTGCCAGTAGCCTTCAACCGACAGGGAATATCCACGAGCAGTACTTC. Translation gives CASSLQPTGNIHEQYF.

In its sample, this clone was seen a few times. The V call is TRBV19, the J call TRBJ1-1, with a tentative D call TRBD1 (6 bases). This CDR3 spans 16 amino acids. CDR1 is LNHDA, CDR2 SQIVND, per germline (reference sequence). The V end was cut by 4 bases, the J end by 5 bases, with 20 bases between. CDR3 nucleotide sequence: TGTGCCAGTAGTACGACAACAGGGACCTCGGGGACTGAAGCTTTCTTT. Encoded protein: CASSTTTGTSGTEAFF.